This entry is about one T cell receptor (beta chain). Antigen unknown. The sample is drawn from a study of PD-1 blockade in classical Hodgkin lymphoma. Whole-study findings and limits: As was reported, newly diagnosed patients showed lower baseline TCR diversity than healthy donors did. Patients starting nivolumab under 1 year after ASCT were excluded. Patients who responded completely had about the same baseline diversity as newly diagnosed patients.

Patients all relapsed after autologous stem cell transplantation, and there was variation in brentuximab vedotin exposure. Classifying best responses yielded complete response, partial response or progressive disease. Germline CDR1 and CDR2: MNHEY and SVGAGI. V was pared by 0 bases and J by 5 bases, with 11 bases between. The CDR3 is made up of 15 amino acids. Profiled with immunoSEQ multiplex PCR; TCRdb holds only in-frame clones, not every one. The repertoire holds 21,000 or so clones, with 77% as singletons. This clonotype was sampled from a human donor with classical Hodgkin lymphoma. This chain connects TRBV6-5 to TRBJ1-5; possibly TRBD1 for D (5 bases). This sample comprised peripheral blood mononuclear cells (PBMCs), obtained before the second cycle of nivolumab. The CDR3 protein is CASSYSRWGHQPQHF. The DNA for the CDR3 is TGTGCCAGCAGTTACTCGAGATGGGGCCATCAGCCCCAGCATTTT.